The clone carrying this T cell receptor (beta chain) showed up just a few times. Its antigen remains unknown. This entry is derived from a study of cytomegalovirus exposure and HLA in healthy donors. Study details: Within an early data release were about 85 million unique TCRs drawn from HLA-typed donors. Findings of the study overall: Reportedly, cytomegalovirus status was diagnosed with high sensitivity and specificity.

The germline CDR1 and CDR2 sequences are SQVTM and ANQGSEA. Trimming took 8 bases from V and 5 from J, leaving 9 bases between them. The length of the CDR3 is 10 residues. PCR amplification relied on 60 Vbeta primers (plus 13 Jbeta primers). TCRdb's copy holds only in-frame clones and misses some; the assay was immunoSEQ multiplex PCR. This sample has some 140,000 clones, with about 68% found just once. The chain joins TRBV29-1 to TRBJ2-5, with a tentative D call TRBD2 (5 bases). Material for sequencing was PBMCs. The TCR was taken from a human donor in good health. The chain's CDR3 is CSTGLETQYF. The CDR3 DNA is TGCAGCACCGGACTGGAGACCCAGTACTTC.